This entry lists 27 T cell receptor beta chains sequenced from one sample in a study of T cells in Graves' hyperthyroidism and ophthalmopathy (dated by TCRdb to 2018 to 2020). The receptor library was made with multiplex PCR. Sequencing relied on an Illumina HiSeq 2000. Amplification of TCR beta CDR3 regions was carried out from RNA transcripts. A first-round RT-PCR of the TCR CDR3 used the HTBI primer set with the Qiagen OneStep RT-PCR kit. The raw public reads went through TCRdb reprocessing: fastp at Q25, MiXCR clone calling, in-frame beta chains kept. Each entry is one CDR3 protein sequence, shown with its most common DNA and genes. Counted in this sample were around 350,000 distinct CDR3 sequences; roughly 19% of them appeared once. The top ten constitute roughly 3.5% of the sample. Input material: blood. The receptors shown here come from a woman aged 18-30 years with Graves' hyperthyroidism.

This clonotype showed up many times. The chain uses TRBV11-2 and TRBJ2-7; the D is unclear. The CDR3 has 14 amino acids. V was cut by 1 base and J by 0 bases, with 7 bases left in between. Germline V gives CDR1 SGHAT, CDR2 FQNNGV. The CDR3 loop reads CASSLASSSYEQYF. In DNA, the CDR3 is TGTGCCAGCAGCTTAGCTTCCTCCTCCTACGAGCAGTACTTC.

In this sample, this clonotype turned up many times. CDR3 sequence reads: CASSHMENTEAFF. For the CDR3, the DNA is TGCGCCAGCAGCCACATGGAAAACACTGAAGCTTTCTTT. The chain couples TRBV4-1 to TRBJ1-1; D gene ambiguous. The CDR3 runs to 13 residues. Germline V gives CDR1 MGHRA, CDR2 YSYEKL. Trimming took 3 bases from V and 2 from J, leaving 7 bases between them.

This clonotype was observed at least ten times. The chain couples TRBV18 to TRBJ2-2; the D gene could be TRBD1 or TRBD2 (5 bases each). This CDR3 is built from 15 residues. V gave up 6 bases and J gave up 3 bases, with 14 bases separating them. Germline loops: CDR1 KGHSH, CDR2 LQKENI. This chain's CDR3 is CASSPAGAYTGELFF. The CDR3 DNA reads TGTGCCAGCTCGCCCGCCGGGGCATACACCGGGGAGCTGTTTTTT.

This clonotype was seen a few times. The chain combines TRBV12-3 or TRBV12-4 with TRBJ1-1; D not certain. This CDR3 spans 13 amino acids. The V gene lost 5 bases and the J gene lost 5 bases, with 12 bases spanning the gap. CDR3 sequence (DNA): TGTGCCAGCAGTCCCAGGATCCCGACTGAAGCTTTCTTT. Its protein is CASSPRIPTEAFF.

This clonotype was seen many times. The rearrangement uses TRBV2 and TRBJ1-5; D may be TRBD1 (5 bases). V was shortened by 2 bases and J by 0 bases, with 17 bases between the two germline ends. Per germline, CDR1 SNHLY and CDR2 FYNNEI. The CDR3 totals 18 residues. The CDR3 bases are TGTGCCAGCAGTGAATTTTGGGGGACGGAATTTAGCAATCAGCCCCAGCATTTT. This encodes CASSEFWGTEFSNQPQHF.

This clonotype was seen many times. This chain joins TRBV5-1 and TRBJ1-3; no clear D gene. Deletions cut 7 bases from V and 7 bases from J, with 9 bases between. In germline, CDR1 is SGHRS, CDR2 YFSETQ. The CDR3 length is 11 residues. CDR3 sequence: CASSSWNTIYF. In DNA, the CDR3 is TGCGCCAGCTCATCTTGGAACACCATATATTTT.

This clonotype was seen repeatedly, ten times or more. A read error may account for a junction end that differs from germline. This chain joins TRBV5-1 and TRBJ2-7; 7 positions match TRBD1. CDR1 and CDR2 (germline): SGHRS, YFSETQ. This CDR3 is built from 15 residues. CDR3: CASSLLTGTTYAQYF. The CDR3 DNA reads TGCGCCAGCAGCCTACTGACAGGGACAACCTACGCGCAGTACTTC.

Points on this clonotype: At one of its ends the junction is not consistent with the germline gene, which may arise from a read error. The genes are TRBV5-1 and TRBJ2-7, with D tentatively TRBD1 (6 bases). Germline CDR1 SGHRS, CDR2 YFSETQ. This CDR3 region has 13 residues. The CDR3 spells CARSLDRYYEQYF. The CDR3 DNA reads TGCGCCAGAAGCTTAGACAGGTACTACGAGCAGTACTTC.

With regard to this clonotype: A read error may produce the germline difference seen at one junction end. V gene TRBV24-1 combines with J gene TRBJ2-7; D not resolved. The CDR3 totals 14 residues. Germline CDR1 reads KGHDR; CDR2 reads SFDVKD. CDR3 sequence: CASSLYPTRYEQYF. The CDR3 DNA follows: TGTGCCAGCAGTTTATACCCCACTCGGTACGAGCAGTACTTC.

This clonotype was counted ten times or more. This chain uses TRBV4-1 with TRBJ1-2; D gene uncertain. Deletions cut 3 bases from V and 8 bases from J, with 16 bases between. The CDR3 spans 14 residues. Germline-derived CDR1 and CDR2 are MGHRA and YSYEKL. The CDR3 DNA sequence: TGCGCCAGCAGCCATCCCGGCGGTGCGTGGGGCTACACCTTC. This encodes CASSHPGGAWGYTF.

There are many counts of this clonotype. V is TRBV6-1 and J is TRBJ2-2; TRBD2 aligns across 9 bases. V shed 7 bases and J 5 bases; nucleotides not matched to a gene: 5. This CDR3 has 14 residues. Germline V lookup: CDR1 MNHNS, CDR2 SASEGT. The CDR3 loop is CASMELAGTGELFF. CDR3 bases: TGTGCCAGCATGGAGCTAGCGGGGACCGGGGAGCTGTTTTTT.

This clonotype showed up many times. The chain uses TRBV2 and TRBJ2-2; D possibly uses TRBD1 or TRBD2 (5 bases each). Trimming stripped 6 bases from V and 5 bases from J, with 13 bases between. CDR3 length: 14 residues. CDR1 and CDR2 (germline): SNHLY, FYNNEI. The CDR3 region is CASRRGSETGELFF. The CDR3 DNA sequence: TGTGCCAGCAGGAGGGGAAGTGAAACCGGGGAGCTGTTTTTT.

This clonotype was counted many times. This sequence joins TRBV28 and TRBJ1-1; D is possibly TRBD1 (5 bases). In germline, CDR1 is MDHEN, CDR2 SYDVKM. This CDR3 region has 14 residues. Trimming stripped 3 bases from V and 4 bases from J, with 12 bases between. The CDR3 sequence: CASSFGTVGTEAFF. The CDR3 nucleotides read TGTGCCAGCAGTTTTGGGACCGTGGGCACTGAAGCTTTCTTT.

This clonotype came up many times. V is TRBV6-5 and J is TRBJ1-2; D ambiguous. This CDR3 spans 12 amino acids. Deletions cut 4 bases from V and 5 bases from J, with 8 bases between. CDR1 and CDR2 (germline): MNHEY, SVGAGI. This CDR3 is CASSSLLYGYTF. The CDR3 bases are TGTGCCAGCAGTTCCCTGTTATATGGCTACACCTTC.

This clonotype was detected only a few times. A read error may be the cause here, since a much bigger clone is one base away. The chain combines TRBV12-3 or TRBV12-4 with TRBJ2-2; D not resolved. CDR3 length: 12 amino acids. The V end was cut by 6 bases, the J end by 4 bases, with 6 bases between. CDR3 loop: CASSQTTGELFF. In DNA, the CDR3 is TGTGCCAGCAGCCAGACCACCGGGGAGCTGTTTTTT.

This clonotype was counted a few times. Its ends do not fully match the called genes, so a read error is possible. The rearrangement uses TRBV11-2 and TRBJ2-5; D is possibly TRBD2 (5 bases). Per germline, CDR1 SGHAT and CDR2 FQNNGV. The CDR3 covers 14 residues. The DNA for the CDR3 is TGTGCCAGCAGCTTAGGTAGCGTTCAAGAGACCAAGTACTTC. Protein: CASSLGSVQETKYF.

This clonotype was detected many times. The rearrangement joins TRBV2 to TRBJ2-2, with unresolved D. With 5 bases removed from V and 3 bases from J, the gap between germline ends came to 10 bases. The CDR3 totals 14 residues. Germline CDR1 is SNHLY and CDR2 is FYNNEI. CDR3 loop: CASSYLSDTGELFF. The CDR3 region has the DNA TGTGCCAGCAGTTACCTCTCGGACACCGGGGAGCTGTTTTTT.

This sequence joins TRBV18 and TRBJ1-6; unclear D gene. Germline lookup yields CDR1 KGHSH and CDR2 LQKENI. The CDR3 contains 16 residues. V lost 1 base, J lost 0 bases, and 7 bases lay in between. The CDR3 coding sequence is TGTGCCAGCTCACCACAGGCGAACTCCTATAATTCACCCCTCCACTTT. Residues: CASSPQANSYNSPLHF.

This clonotype has at least ten counts. The chain carries TRBV4-1 and TRBJ1-5, with a tentative D call TRBD1 (5 bases). This CDR3 has 15 amino acids. The germline V gene encodes CDR1 MGHRA and CDR2 YSYEKL. Trimming shortened V by 1 base and J by 2 bases, and 9 bases separated the two germline ends. CDR3 region: CASSQVMGGNQPQHF. The CDR3 nucleotides read TGCGCCAGCAGCCAAGTTATGGGGGGCAATCAGCCCCAGCATTTT.

This clonotype was picked up many times. The chain employs TRBV10-3 and TRBJ1-5; the D is unclear. The CDR3 is 14 residues long. V lost 6 bases and J 0 bases, leaving 9 bases between the germline ends. Looked up from germline, CDR1 is ENHRY and CDR2 is SYGVKD. The CDR3 DNA is TGTGCCATCAGCCGTGAGGATAGCAATCAGCCCCAGCATTTT. Its protein product is CAISREDSNQPQHF.

The genes are TRBV4-1 and TRBJ1-6; D remains ambiguous. The CDR3 is 15 residues long. Trimming took 0 bases from V and 4 from J, leaving 7 bases between them. The V gene's germline CDR1 is MGHRA and CDR2 YSYEKL. CDR3 DNA: TGCGCCAGCAGCCAAGAACAGACTTATAATTCACCCCTCCACTTT. Encoded protein: CASSQEQTYNSPLHF.

There are many counts of this clonotype. The chain is built from TRBV6-5 and TRBJ1-2; D is perhaps TRBD1 (6 bases). The CDR3 spans 13 residues. From germline, CDR1 is MNHEY and CDR2 SVGAGI. V lost 5 bases, J lost 2 bases, and 9 bases lay in between. The CDR3 coding sequence is TGTGCCAGCAGTAACAGGGCCAACTATGGCTACACCTTC. Translating it yields CASSNRANYGYTF.

This clonotype is labeled as medium-sized. The genes are TRBV29-1 and TRBJ1-1; D is possibly TRBD1 (6 bases). Germline V lookup: CDR1 SQVTM, CDR2 ANQGSEA. V was pared by 5 bases and J by 2 bases, with 12 bases between. CDR3 size: 13 residues. The CDR3 nucleotides read TGCAGCGTTCCAGGGGCCACCAACACTGAAGCTTTCTTT. Encoded protein: CSVPGATNTEAFF.

The table lists this clonotype with many counts. V gene TRBV3-1 combines with J gene TRBJ2-5; D unresolved. Looked up from germline, CDR1 is LGHDT and CDR2 is YNNKEL (reference sequence). With 3 bases removed from V and 1 base from J, the gap between germline ends came to 6 bases. The CDR3 totals 13 residues. The CDR3 sequence: CASSHSTQETQYF. CDR3 nucleotides: TGTGCCAGCAGCCACTCGACCCAAGAGACCCAGTACTTC.

This clonotype appeared many times. V usage is TRBV24-1 and J usage is TRBJ1-5, with D unclear. This CDR3 has 16 residues. Trimming shortened V by 2 bases and J by 1 base, and 11 bases separated the two germline ends. Germline V lookup: CDR1 KGHDR, CDR2 SFDVKD. The CDR3 sequence: CATSDSSPDSNQPQHF. CDR3 nucleotide sequence: TGTGCCACCAGTGATTCATCCCCGGACAGCAATCAGCCCCAGCATTTT.

This clonotype was observed many times. The rearrangement joins TRBV7-9 to TRBJ1-5; D gene uncertain. This CDR3 comprises 14 residues. V lost 4 bases, J lost 5 bases, and 12 bases lay in between. The germline V gene encodes CDR1 SEHNR and CDR2 FQNEAQ (reference sequence). The CDR3, as DNA: TGTGCCAGCAGCTCGATGGACCGGGATCAGCCCCAGCATTTT. This sequence encodes CASSSMDRDQPQHF.

This clonotype has ten or more counts. The rearrangement joins TRBV4-1 to TRBJ1-1; D is undetermined. Trimming pared 3 bases from V and 0 bases from J, leaving 11 bases between. The germline CDR1 and CDR2 sequences are MGHRA and YSYEKL. The CDR3 is made up of 15 amino acids. CDR3 in DNA: TGCGCCAGCAGCCAGGTCTACGGGGTGAACACTGAAGCTTTCTTT. The encoded protein is CASSQVYGVNTEAFF.